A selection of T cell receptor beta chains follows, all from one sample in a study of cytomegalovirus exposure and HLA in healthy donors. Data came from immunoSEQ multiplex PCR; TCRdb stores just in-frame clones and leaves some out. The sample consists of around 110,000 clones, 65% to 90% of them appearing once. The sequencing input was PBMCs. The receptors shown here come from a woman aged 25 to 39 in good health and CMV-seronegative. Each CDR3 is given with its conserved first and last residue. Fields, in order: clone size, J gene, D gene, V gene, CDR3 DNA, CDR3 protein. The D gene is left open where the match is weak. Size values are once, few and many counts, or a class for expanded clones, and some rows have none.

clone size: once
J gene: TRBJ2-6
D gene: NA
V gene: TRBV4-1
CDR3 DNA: TGCGCCAGAACTAAAGGGGGCTCTGGGGCCAACGTCCTGACTTTC
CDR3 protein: CARTKGGSGANVLTF

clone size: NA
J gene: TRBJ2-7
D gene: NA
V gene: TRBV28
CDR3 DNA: TGTGCCAGCAGTTTACCAGGTGAGACCTACGAGCAGTACTTC
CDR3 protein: CASSLPGETYEQYF

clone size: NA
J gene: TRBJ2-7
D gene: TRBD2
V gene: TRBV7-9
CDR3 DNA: TGTGCCAGCAGCAGCGGGAGTCGGGCCTACGAGCAGTACTTC
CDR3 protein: CASSSGSRAYEQYF

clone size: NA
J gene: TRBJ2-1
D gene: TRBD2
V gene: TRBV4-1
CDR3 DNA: TGCGCCAGCAGCCAAGTTCGAGCGGGGTCAGACAATGAGCAGTTCTTC
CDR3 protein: CASSQVRAGSDNEQFF

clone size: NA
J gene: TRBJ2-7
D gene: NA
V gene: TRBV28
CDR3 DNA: TGTGCCAGCACCCCTGGCTCGTACTACGAGCAGTACTTC
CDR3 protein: CASTPGSYYEQYF

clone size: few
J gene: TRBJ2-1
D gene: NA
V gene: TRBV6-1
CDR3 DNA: TGTGCCAGCAGGGAACCTTACAATGAGCAGTTCTTC
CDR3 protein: CASREPYNEQFF

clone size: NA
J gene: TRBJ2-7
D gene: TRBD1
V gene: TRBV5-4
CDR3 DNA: TGTGCCACCAAACAGACAGGGGATTCATACGAGCAGTACTTC
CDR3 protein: CATKQTGDSYEQYF

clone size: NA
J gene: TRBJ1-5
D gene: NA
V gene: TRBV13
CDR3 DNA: TGTGCCAGCAGCTTAGCAGGGAACAATCAGCCCCAGCATTTT
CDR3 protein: CASSLAGNNQPQHF

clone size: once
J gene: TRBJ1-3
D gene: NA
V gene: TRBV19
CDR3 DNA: TGTGCCAGTAAAGAGGGCAACTCTGGAAACACCATATATTTT
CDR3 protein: CASKEGNSGNTIYF

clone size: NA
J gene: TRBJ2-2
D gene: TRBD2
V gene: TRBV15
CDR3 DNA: TGTGCCACCAGCAGGGCCGTGATTGGATGGCGGGAGGGCCTATGGACCGGGGAGCTGTTTTTT
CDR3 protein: CATSRAVIGWREGLWTGELFF

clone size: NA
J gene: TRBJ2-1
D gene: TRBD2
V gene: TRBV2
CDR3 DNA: TGTGCCAGCAGTGGGCGACTAGCATCGTACAATGAGCAGTTCTTC
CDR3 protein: CASSGRLASYNEQFF

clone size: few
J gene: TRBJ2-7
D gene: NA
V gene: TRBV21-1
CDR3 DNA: TGTGCCAGCAGCAAACCTGAGCGGGGCACCTACGAGCAGTACTTC
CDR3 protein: CASSKPERGTYEQYF

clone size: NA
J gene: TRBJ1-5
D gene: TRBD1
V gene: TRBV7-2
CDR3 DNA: TGTGCCAGCAGTCAGACAGGGGCGGATCAGCCCCAGCATTTT
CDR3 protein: CASSQTGADQPQHF

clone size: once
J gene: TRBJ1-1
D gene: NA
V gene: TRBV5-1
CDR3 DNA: TGCGCCAGCAGCTTGGACCAGGGCGGTAAACCTGAAGCTTTCTTT
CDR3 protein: CASSLDQGGKPEAFF

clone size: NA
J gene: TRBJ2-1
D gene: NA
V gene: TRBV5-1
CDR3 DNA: TGCGCCAGCAGCCCTATATTTACAGGGCACAATGAGCAGTTCTTC
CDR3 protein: CASSPIFTGHNEQFF

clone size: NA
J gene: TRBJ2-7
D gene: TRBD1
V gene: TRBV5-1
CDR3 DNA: TGCGCCAGCAGCCCCGGACAGGCCTCCTACGAGCAGTACTTC
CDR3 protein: CASSPGQASYEQYF

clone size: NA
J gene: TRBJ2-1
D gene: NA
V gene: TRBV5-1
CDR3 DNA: TGCGCCAGCAGTGGAGATAATGAGCAGTTCTTC
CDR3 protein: CASSGDNEQFF

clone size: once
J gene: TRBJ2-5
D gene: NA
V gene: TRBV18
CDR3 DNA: TGTGCCAGCTCACCAACACTAGCAGTCGAGACCCAGTACTTC
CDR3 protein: CASSPTLAVETQYF

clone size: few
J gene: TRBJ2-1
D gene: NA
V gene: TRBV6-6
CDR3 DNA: TGTGCCAGCAGTTACTCGGACACTTACAATGAGCAGTTCTTC
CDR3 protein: CASSYSDTYNEQFF

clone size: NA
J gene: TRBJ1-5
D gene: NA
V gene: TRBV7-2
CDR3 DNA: TGTGCCAGCAGCTTAGAAGGGGGAAAACAGCCCCAGCATTTT
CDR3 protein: CASSLEGGKQPQHF

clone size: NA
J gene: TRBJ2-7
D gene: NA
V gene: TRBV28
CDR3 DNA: TGTGCCAGCAGTTTTAATTTCTACGAGCAGTACTTC
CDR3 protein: CASSFNFYEQYF

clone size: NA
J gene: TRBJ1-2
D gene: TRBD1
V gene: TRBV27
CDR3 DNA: TGTGCCAGCAGTTTCCGGGACAGGGGGCTGGATGGCTACACCTTC
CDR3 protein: CASSFRDRGLDGYTF

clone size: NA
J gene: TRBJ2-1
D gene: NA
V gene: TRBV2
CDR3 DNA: TGTGCCAGCAGTGTCTCCAGCTCCTACAATGAGCAGTTCTTC
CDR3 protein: CASSVSSSYNEQFF

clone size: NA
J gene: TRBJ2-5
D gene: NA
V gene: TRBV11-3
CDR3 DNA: TGTGCCAGCAGCTTAGGGGGAGTGAGGCAGACCCAGTACTTC
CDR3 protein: CASSLGGVRQTQYF

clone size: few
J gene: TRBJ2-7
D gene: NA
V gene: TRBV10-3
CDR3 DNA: TGTGCCATCAGTGAGGGGGCGTACGAGCAGTACTTC
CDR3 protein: CAISEGAYEQYF

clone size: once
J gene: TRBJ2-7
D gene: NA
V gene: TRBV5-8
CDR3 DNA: TGTGCCAGCAGCTTGGGGACAGACTACGAGCAGTACTTC
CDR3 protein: CASSLGTDYEQYF

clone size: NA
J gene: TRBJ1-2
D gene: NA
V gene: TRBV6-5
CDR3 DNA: TGTGCCAGCGGGAGGAATAACTATGGCTACACCTTC
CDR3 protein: CASGRNNYGYTF

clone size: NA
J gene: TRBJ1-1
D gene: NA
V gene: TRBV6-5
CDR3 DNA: TGTGCCAGCAGGCGAAACCTGAACACTGAAGCTTTCTTT
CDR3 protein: CASRRNLNTEAFF

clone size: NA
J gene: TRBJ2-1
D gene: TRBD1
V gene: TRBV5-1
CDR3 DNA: TGCGCCAGCAGCTTGAAGACAGGGGGGAATGAGCAGTTCTTC
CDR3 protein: CASSLKTGGNEQFF

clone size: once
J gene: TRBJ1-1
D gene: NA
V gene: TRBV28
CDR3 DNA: TGTGCCAGCAGTTTGTCGGAGGGGAACACTGAAGCTTTCTTT
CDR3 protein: CASSLSEGNTEAFF

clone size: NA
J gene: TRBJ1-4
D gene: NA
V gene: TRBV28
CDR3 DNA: TGTGCCAGCATGATACAGGTAGAAGAAAAACTGTTTTTT
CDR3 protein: CASMIQVEEKLFF

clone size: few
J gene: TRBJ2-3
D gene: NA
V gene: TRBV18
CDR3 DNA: TGTGCCAGCTCACCACCGTCAACCACAAGCACAGATACGCAGTATTTT
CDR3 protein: CASSPPSTTSTDTQYF

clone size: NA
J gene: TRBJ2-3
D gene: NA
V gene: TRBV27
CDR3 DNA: TGTGCCAGCGGCTGGACTTTCACAGATACGCAGTATTTT
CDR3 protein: CASGWTFTDTQYF

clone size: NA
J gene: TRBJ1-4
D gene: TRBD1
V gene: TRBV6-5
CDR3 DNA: TGTGCCAGCAGCGAGGGAGGACAGGGTAGACTGTTTTTT
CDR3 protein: CASSEGGQGRLFF

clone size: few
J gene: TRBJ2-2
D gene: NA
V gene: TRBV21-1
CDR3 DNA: TGTGCCAGCAGTAGGGAGGGGGAGCTGTTTTTT
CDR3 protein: CASSREGELFF

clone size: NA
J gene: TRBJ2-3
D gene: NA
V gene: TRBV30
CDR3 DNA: TGTGCCTGGAACCTAGTGGGCGGCGGGATAGGTTATACGCAGTATTTT
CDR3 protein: CAWNLVGGGIGYTQYF

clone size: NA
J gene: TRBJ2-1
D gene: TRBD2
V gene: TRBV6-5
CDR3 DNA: TGTGCCAGCAGCGGAGGGACTAGCGAGCTTTATGAGCAGTTCTTC
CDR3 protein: CASSGGTSELYEQFF

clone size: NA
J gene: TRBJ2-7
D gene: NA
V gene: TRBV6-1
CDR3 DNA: TGTGCCAGCAGTGAAGTCGAGCGGGCCTCCTACGAGCAGTACTTC
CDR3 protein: CASSEVERASYEQYF

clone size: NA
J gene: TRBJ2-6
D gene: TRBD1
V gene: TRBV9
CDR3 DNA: TGTGCCAGCAGCCCCACGTGGCAGGGGGCTGGGGCCAACGTCCTGACTTTC
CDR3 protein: CASSPTWQGAGANVLTF

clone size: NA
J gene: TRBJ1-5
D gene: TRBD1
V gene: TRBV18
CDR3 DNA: TGTGCCAGCTCCTCAGGGGGTTATCCCCAGCATTTT
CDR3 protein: CASSSGGYPQHF

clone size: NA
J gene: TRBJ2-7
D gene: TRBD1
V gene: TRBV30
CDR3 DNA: TGTGCCTGGACCACAGGGGCCAGGCTCTACGAGCAGTACTTC
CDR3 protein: CAWTTGARLYEQYF

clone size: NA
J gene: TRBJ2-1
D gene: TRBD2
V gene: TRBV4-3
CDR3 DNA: TGCGCCAGCAGCCAAGGGACTAGCGGGAGATTGGCCCGCAATGAGCAGTTCTTC
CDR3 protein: CASSQGTSGRLARNEQFF

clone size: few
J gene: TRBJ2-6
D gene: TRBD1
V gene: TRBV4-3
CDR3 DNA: TGCGCCAGCAGCCAAGGGGGCGGGACAGGGACTTCTGGGGCCAACGTCCTGACTTTC
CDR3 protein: CASSQGGGTGTSGANVLTF

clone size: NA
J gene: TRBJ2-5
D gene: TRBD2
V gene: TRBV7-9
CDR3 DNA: TGTGCCAGCAGCTTAAGACTAGCGGGAGTTGGGGAAGAGACCCAGTACTTC
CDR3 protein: CASSLRLAGVGEETQYF

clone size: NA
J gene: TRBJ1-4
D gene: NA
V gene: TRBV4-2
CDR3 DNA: TGTGCCAGCAGCCAAGATCTTGTAAAACTGTTTTTT
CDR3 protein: CASSQDLVKLFF

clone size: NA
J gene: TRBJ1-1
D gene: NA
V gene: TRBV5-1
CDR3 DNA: TGCGCCAGCAGCGTGGACGGTTTGAACACTGAAGCTTTCTTT
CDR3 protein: CASSVDGLNTEAFF

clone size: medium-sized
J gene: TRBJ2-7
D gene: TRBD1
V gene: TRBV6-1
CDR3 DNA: TGTGCCAGCAGTGAAGGAGGGGGCGACTCCTACGAGCAGTACTTC
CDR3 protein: CASSEGGGDSYEQYF